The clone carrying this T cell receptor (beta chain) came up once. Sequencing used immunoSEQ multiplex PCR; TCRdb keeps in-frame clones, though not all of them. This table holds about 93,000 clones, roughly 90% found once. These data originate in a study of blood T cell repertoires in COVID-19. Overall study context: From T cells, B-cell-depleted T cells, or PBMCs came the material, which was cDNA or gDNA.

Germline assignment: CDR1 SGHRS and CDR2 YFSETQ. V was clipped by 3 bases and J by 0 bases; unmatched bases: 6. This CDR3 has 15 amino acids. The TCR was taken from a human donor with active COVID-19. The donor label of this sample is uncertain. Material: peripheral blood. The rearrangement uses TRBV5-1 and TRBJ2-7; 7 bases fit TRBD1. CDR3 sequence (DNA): TGCGCCAGCAGCTCTGGGACAGCTTACTCCTACGAGCAGTACTTC. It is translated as CASSSGTAYSYEQYF.